This TCR beta chain is drawn from a study of control samples from healthy donors and cancer patients. The CDR3 is 16 residues long. V lost 0 bases, J lost 0 bases, and 13 bases lay in between. CDR1 is SGDLS and CDR2 is YYNGEE in the germline V gene. Clones were read by immunoSEQ multiplex PCR, and TCRdb kept only the in-frame ones, dropping some. The sample lists some 73,000 clones, roughly 94% seen once, with 6.2% in the top ten. The sequencing input was blood. The receptor's source is a woman in her thirties or forties in good health. This chain joins TRBV9 and TRBJ2-7, with D maybe TRBD2 (5 bases). DNA for the CDR3: TGTGCCAGCAGCGTAGGGGAGAGCTCTAGCTCCTACGAGCAGTACTTC. Amino acid sequence: CASSVGESSSSYEQYF.